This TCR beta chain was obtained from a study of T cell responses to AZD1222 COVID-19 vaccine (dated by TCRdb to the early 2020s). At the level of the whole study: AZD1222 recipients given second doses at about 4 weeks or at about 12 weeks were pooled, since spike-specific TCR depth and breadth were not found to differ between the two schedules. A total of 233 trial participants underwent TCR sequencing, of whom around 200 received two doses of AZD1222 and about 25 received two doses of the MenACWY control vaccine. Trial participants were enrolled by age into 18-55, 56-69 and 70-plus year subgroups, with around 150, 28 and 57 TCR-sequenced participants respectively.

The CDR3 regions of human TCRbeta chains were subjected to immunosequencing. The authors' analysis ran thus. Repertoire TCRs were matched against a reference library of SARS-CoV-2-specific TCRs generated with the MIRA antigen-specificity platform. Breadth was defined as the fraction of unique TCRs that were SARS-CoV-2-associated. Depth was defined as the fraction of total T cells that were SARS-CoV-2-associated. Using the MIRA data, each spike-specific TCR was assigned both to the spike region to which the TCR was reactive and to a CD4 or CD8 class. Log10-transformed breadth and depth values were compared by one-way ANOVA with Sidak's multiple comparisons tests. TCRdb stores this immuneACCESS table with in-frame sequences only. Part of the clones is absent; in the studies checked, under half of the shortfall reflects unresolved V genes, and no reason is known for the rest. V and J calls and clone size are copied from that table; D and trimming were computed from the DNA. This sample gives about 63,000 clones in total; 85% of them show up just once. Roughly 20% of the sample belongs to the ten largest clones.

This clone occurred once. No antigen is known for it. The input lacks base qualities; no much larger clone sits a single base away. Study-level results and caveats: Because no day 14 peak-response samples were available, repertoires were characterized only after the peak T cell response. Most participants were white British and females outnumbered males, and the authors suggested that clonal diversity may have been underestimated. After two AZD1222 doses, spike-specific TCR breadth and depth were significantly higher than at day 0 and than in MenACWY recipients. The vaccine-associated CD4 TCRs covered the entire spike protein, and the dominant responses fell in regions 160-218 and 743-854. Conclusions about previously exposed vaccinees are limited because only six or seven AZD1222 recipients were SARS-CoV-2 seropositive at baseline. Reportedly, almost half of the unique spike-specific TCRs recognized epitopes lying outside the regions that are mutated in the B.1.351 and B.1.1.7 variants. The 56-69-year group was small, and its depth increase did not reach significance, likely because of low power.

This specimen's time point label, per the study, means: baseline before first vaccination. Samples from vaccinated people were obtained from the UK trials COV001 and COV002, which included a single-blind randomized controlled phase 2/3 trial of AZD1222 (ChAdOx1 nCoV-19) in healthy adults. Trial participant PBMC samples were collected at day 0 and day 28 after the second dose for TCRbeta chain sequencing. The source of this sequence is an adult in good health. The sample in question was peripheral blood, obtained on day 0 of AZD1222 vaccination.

The CDR3 corresponds to CASSPLGDEQYF. The DNA sequence follows: TGTGCCAGCTCACCACTTGGGGACGAGCAGTACTTC. The V and J segments used are TRBV18 and TRBJ2-7; the D segment cannot be called with confidence. CDR1 KGHSH and CDR2 LQKENI were looked up in the germline V gene. From cysteine to phenylalanine, the CDR3 is 12 amino acids long. Of the read, only the CDR3 DNA is kept; its 36 bases are in frame from base 1. Trimming at the junction amounts to 1 base on V and 5 bases on J, and the germline ends lie 6 bases apart.